Each of the 32 T cell receptor beta chains below was sequenced from the same sample in a study of blood T cell repertoires in COVID-19. The data were produced by immunoSEQ multiplex PCR, yet TCRdb's version contains in-frame clones alone and is incomplete. The repertoire holds roughly 110,000 clones, with around four fifths as singletons. Material: peripheral blood. All receptors derive from a man aged 65 to 85 with acute or convalescent COVID-19.

V gene TRBV7-2 combines with J gene TRBJ2-7; TRBD2 agrees at 13 bases. The V gene's germline CDR1 is SGHTA and CDR2 FQGNSA. The V and J ends lost 5 bases and 2 bases, in that order; junction bases with no gene match: 6. The length of the CDR3 is 16 residues. The CDR3 loop reads CASSTQTSGRTYEQYF. The CDR3 DNA reads as TGTGCCAGCAGCACACAGACTAGCGGGAGGACCTACGAGCAGTACTTC.

The chain combines TRBV15 with TRBJ2-3, with D unclear. The germline V gene has CDR1 LNHNV and CDR2 YYDKDF (reference sequence). This CDR3 has 12 residues. V gave up 8 bases and J gave up 2 bases, with 8 bases separating them. For the CDR3, the DNA is TGTGCCACCGGAGCGAACACAGATACGCAGTATTTT. The encoded protein is CATGANTDTQYF.

This clone was counted between two and nine times. The chain employs TRBV5-4 and TRBJ1-4, with D possibly TRBD1 on 6 matching bases. The CDR3 is 14 residues long. The germline V and J ends were trimmed by 4 bases and 7 bases, with 14 bases remaining between them. Germline CDR1 and CDR2: SGHNT and YYREEE (reference sequence). CDR3 sequence (DNA): TGTGCCAGCAGCACCGACAGGCGGAGTGAAAAACTGTTTTTT. Translated: CASSTDRRSEKLFF.

The gene calls are TRBV7-9 and TRBJ2-2, with D perhaps TRBD1 (6 bases). V was cut by 5 bases and J by 3 bases, with 13 bases left in between. Germline CDR1 and CDR2: SEHNR and FQNEAQ (reference sequence). The CDR3 extends over 15 amino acids. CDR3 sequence (DNA): TGTGCCAGCAGCCTAACAGGGTCGGACACCGGGGAGCTGTTTTTT. Translation gives CASSLTGSDTGELFF.

The chain is built from TRBV9 and TRBJ2-4; 7 positions match TRBD2. Losses at the gene ends were 0 bases for V and 0 bases for J; bases not matched to a gene: 3. The CDR3 contains 16 residues. Germline values: CDR1 SGDLS, CDR2 YYNGEE. CDR3 residues: CASSVGSGGAKNIQYF. The CDR3 DNA reads TGTGCCAGCAGCGTAGGGTCGGGAGGAGCCAAAAACATTCAGTACTTC.

This chain joins TRBV9 and TRBJ1-3; D possibly corresponds to TRBD1 (5 bases). The V gene lost 1 base and the J gene lost 0 bases, with 14 bases spanning the gap. The length of the CDR3 is 17 residues. Germline V gives CDR1 SGDLS, CDR2 YYNGEE. The CDR3 DNA reads TGTGCCAGCAGCGTAATCCCCGACAGCGCCTCTGGAAACACCATATATTTT. Its translation: CASSVIPDSASGNTIYF.

The chain employs TRBV30 and TRBJ2-5, with 8 bases lining up with TRBD2. Germline lookup yields CDR1 GTSNPN and CDR2 SVGIG (reference sequence). The CDR3 covers 14 residues. After removal of 2 bases from V and 7 bases from J, the junction contained 9 bases not matched to a gene. The CDR3 sequence: CAWSPTAGGATQYF. In DNA, the CDR3 is TGTGCCTGGAGTCCGACGGCGGGAGGAGCGACCCAGTACTTC. Looking up the rest from reference TRBV30 and TRBJ2-5 gives the full variable domain: SQTIHQWPATLVQPVGSPLSLECTVEGTSNPNLYWYRQAAGRGLQLLFYSVGIGQISSEVPQNLSASRPQDRQFILSSKKLLLSDSGFYLCAWSPTAGGATQYFGPGTRLLVL.

CDR3 nucleotide sequence: TGTGCCAGCAGCGGACAGGCAACGAACACTGAAGCTTTCTTT. This translates into CASSGQATNTEAFF. The chain employs TRBV7-3 and TRBJ1-1, with TRBD1 matching 7 bases. CDR1 SGHTA and CDR2 FQGTGA come from the germline V gene. After removal of 5 bases from V and 1 base from J, the junction contained 4 bases not matched to a gene. CDR3 length: 14 amino acids. The whole variable domain, remainder taken from reference TRBV7-3 and TRBJ1-1, is GAGVSQTPSNKVTEKGKYVELRCDPISGHTALYWYRQSLGQGPEFLIYFQGTGAADDSGLPNDRFFAVRPEGSVSTLKIQRTERGDSAVYLCASSGQATNTEAFFGQGTRLTVV.

The chain joins TRBV9 to TRBJ1-4; 9 positions agree with TRBD1. This CDR3 has 14 residues. Germline values: CDR1 SGDLS, CDR2 YYNGEE. Germline trimming cut 4 bases from V and 8 bases from J; bases unmatched to any gene: 6. The chain's CDR3 is CASSPRQGEEKLFF. DNA of the CDR3: TGTGCCAGCAGCCCTAGACAGGGGGAGGAAAAACTGTTTTTT.

The chain uses TRBV5-5 and TRBJ2-7; a weak D match, TRBD1 (5 bases). Per the germline V gene, CDR1 is SGHKS and CDR2 is YYEKEE (reference sequence). Trimming removed 4 bases at V and 3 bases at J, with 17 bases between. This CDR3 contains 15 residues. In nucleotides, the CDR3 is TGTGCCAGCAGCCCAACAGGACCCGAAGGCTACGAGCAGTACTTC. This translates into CASSPTGPEGYEQYF.

This rearrangement joins TRBV11-2 to TRBJ2-3, with D perhaps matching TRBD2 (6 bases). Germline assignment: CDR1 SGHAT and CDR2 FQNNGV. Trimming took 7 bases from V and 0 from J, leaving 17 bases between them. This CDR3 is built from 16 residues. The CDR3 is CASTSGLFSSTDTQYF. The CDR3 nucleotides are TGTGCCAGCACCTCGGGACTCTTTTCTAGCACAGATACGCAGTATTTT.

The chain carries TRBV2 and TRBJ1-5, with a tentative D call TRBD1 (6 bases). The germline V and J ends were trimmed by 4 bases and 9 bases, with 10 bases remaining between them. This CDR3 spans 12 amino acids. Germline V CDR1 and CDR2: SNHLY, FYNNEI. The CDR3 bases are TGTGCCAGCAGTGGGACCAGGGGGCCCCAGCATTTT. Protein sequence: CASSGTRGPQHF.

The sample holds one count of this clone. This chain uses TRBV9 with TRBJ1-4; D not resolved. Germline CDR1 is SGDLS and CDR2 is YYNGEE. The CDR3 consists of 14 residues. V lost 3 bases and J lost 4, with 10 bases in between. In nucleotides, the CDR3 is TGTGCCAGCAGCGCCGGGTGGCGTAATGAAAAACTGTTTTTT. The encoded protein is CASSAGWRNEKLFF.

This clone showed up many times. The V gene is TRBV7-9, the J gene TRBJ2-7, with D perhaps TRBD2 (5 bases). V was shortened by 6 bases and J by 4 bases, with 19 bases between the two germline ends. There are 15 residues in the CDR3. Germline CDR1 SEHNR, CDR2 FQNEAQ (reference sequence). The CDR3 is CASRPSSPKWYEQYF. CDR3 sequence (DNA): TGTGCCAGCAGGCCGTCTAGCCCGAAGTGGTACGAGCAGTACTTC.

The V gene is TRBV12-5, the J gene TRBJ1-5; tentatively, D is TRBD1 (5 bases). The ends were cut back, 2 bases at V and 2 bases at J, with 19 bases in the middle. The germline V gene encodes CDR1 LGHNT and CDR2 FRNRAP. This CDR3 contains 18 residues. The CDR3 here is CASGLLDQGGGGNQPQHF. The DNA of the CDR3 is TGTGCTAGTGGTTTGCTGGACCAGGGCGGCGGGGGCAATCAGCCCCAGCATTTT. The whole variable domain, remainder taken from reference TRBV12-5 and TRBJ1-5, is DARVTQTPRHKVTEMGQEVTMRCQPILGHNTVFWYRQTMMQGLELLAYFRNRAPLDDSGMPKDRFSAEMPDATLATLKIQPSEPRDSAVYFCASGLLDQGGGGNQPQHFGDGTRLSIL.

This rearrangement joins TRBV6-6 to TRBJ1-5; 7 nucleotides agree with TRBD1. J was trimmed by 2 bases and V by 6 bases; bases with no gene match: 10. Germline V gene lookup returns CDR1 MNHNY and CDR2 SVGAGI (reference sequence). The CDR3 covers 16 residues. CDR3 coding DNA: TGTGCCAGCAGCACGTCGCAGGGGGTGGGCAATCAGCCCCAGCATTTT. It specifies CASSTSQGVGNQPQHF.

The chain carries TRBV11-2 and TRBJ2-2; TRBD1 matches 7 bases. Germline CDR1 reads SGHAT; CDR2 reads FQNNGV. V trimming: 5 bases; J trimming: 2 bases; junction bases outside the gene matches: 8. CDR3 length equals 16 residues. CDR3 residues: CASSIQQGYNTGELFF. In nucleotides, the CDR3 is TGTGCCAGCAGCATTCAACAGGGGTACAACACCGGGGAGCTGTTTTTT.

This chain connects TRBV7-8 to TRBJ1-6; D is uncertain. Germline V gene lookup returns CDR1 SGHVS and CDR2 FQNEAQ. The CDR3 spans 16 residues. The V and J ends lost 4 bases and 0 bases respectively, with 10 bases between them. CDR3 in amino acids: CASSSQGSSYNSPLHF. The CDR3 DNA sequence: TGTGCCAGCAGCTCCCAAGGGAGCTCCTATAATTCACCCCTCCACTTT.

The chain carries TRBV10-3 and TRBJ1-2, with D maybe TRBD1 (5 bases). CDR1 is ENHRY and CDR2 is SYGVKD in the germline V gene. The CDR3 consists of 13 residues. V shed 4 bases and J shed 8 bases, with 14 bases lying between them. This chain's CDR3 is CAISGRGGEGYTF. The DNA of the CDR3 is TGTGCCATCAGTGGACGCGGGGGGGAAGGCTACACCTTC.

This rearrangement joins TRBV12-3 or TRBV12-4 to TRBJ1-2; D is perhaps TRBD1 (6 bases). V gave up 6 bases and J gave up 2 bases, with 10 bases separating them. This CDR3 region has 13 residues. The CDR3 nucleotides are TGTGCCAGCAGAACTACAGGGAACTATGGCTACACCTTC. This translates into CASRTTGNYGYTF.

This chain links TRBV3-1 (or the pseudogene TRBV3-2) with TRBJ2-7, with TRBD2 matching over 11 bases. Germline CDR1 is LGHDT and CDR2 is YNNKEL (reference sequence). V shed 4 bases and J 3 bases; nucleotides not matched to a gene: 11. This CDR3 is built from 17 residues. CDR3 sequence: CASSRVTSGSEGYEQYF. The CDR3 DNA reads as TGTGCCAGCAGCCGGGTTACTAGCGGGAGTGAAGGCTACGAGCAGTACTTC.

The CDR3 nucleotides read TGTGCCAGCAGCTCATACAGGGGCTATGAGCAGTTCTTC. Its protein is CASSSYRGYEQFF. The gene calls are TRBV7-7 and TRBJ2-1; 7 nucleotides match TRBD1. Germline assignment: CDR1 SSHAT and CDR2 FNYEAQ (reference sequence). J lost 8 bases, V lost 4 bases, and 5 bases had no gene match. This CDR3 spans 13 amino acids.

The chain recombines TRBV19 with TRBJ1-2; TRBD1 aligns across 7 bases. The CDR3 totals 15 residues. J gave up 4 bases and V 6 bases, and 11 bases lay outside the gene matches. Per the germline V gene, CDR1 is LNHDA and CDR2 is SQIVND (reference sequence). The CDR3 DNA is TGTGCCAGTAGGTTGACAGGGAAGGCAATCTATGGCTACACCTTC. Protein product: CASRLTGKAIYGYTF.

The genes are TRBV2 and TRBJ1-6, with a tentative D call TRBD1 (6 bases). This CDR3 region has 12 residues. Germline values: CDR1 SNHLY, CDR2 FYNNEI. V lost 6 bases, J lost 12 bases, and 12 bases lay in between. CDR3 sequence reads: CASRLQGEPLHF. The DNA of the CDR3 is TGTGCCAGCAGGTTACAGGGAGAACCCCTCCACTTT.

The CDR3 here is CASSLSPPSSYNEQFF. DNA for the CDR3: TGTGCCAGCAGTTTATCGCCCCCGAGCTCCTACAATGAGCAGTTCTTC. The gene calls are TRBV27 and TRBJ2-1; D unclear. CDR1 and CDR2 from the germline V gene are MNHEY and SMNVEV (reference sequence). V was trimmed by 0 bases and J by 0 bases, leaving 9 bases between them. This CDR3 has 16 amino acids.

This chain uses TRBV5-1 with TRBJ1-5; 10 nucleotides agree with TRBD1. From germline, CDR1 is SGHRS and CDR2 YFSETQ. This CDR3 contains 17 residues. The V gene end was trimmed by 5 bases and the J gene end by 2 bases; junction bases not matched to a gene: 10. DNA of the CDR3: TGCGCCAGCAGTCCGGGACAGGGGCCCGGTGGCAATCAGCCCCAGCATTTT. The encoded protein is CASSPGQGPGGNQPQHF.

This chain connects TRBV28 to TRBJ1-2, with a possible D match to TRBD1 (6 bases). The germline V and J ends were trimmed by 5 bases and 5 bases, with 15 bases remaining between them. The CDR3 runs 14 residues. Germline V gene data show CDR1 as MDHEN and CDR2 as SYDVKM. CDR3 protein: CASSIYRDWYGYTF. Here the CDR3 DNA reads TGTGCCAGCAGTATTTACAGGGATTGGTATGGCTACACCTTC.

The chain couples TRBV7-9 to TRBJ2-7, with D perhaps matching TRBD2 (5 bases). V was clipped by 8 bases and J by 2 bases, with 13 bases between them. Germline V CDR1 and CDR2: SEHNR, FQNEAQ (reference sequence). The CDR3 runs 13 residues. CDR3 protein: CASVQRLTYEQYF. CDR3 nucleotides: TGTGCCAGCGTCCAGCGGCTAACCTACGAGCAGTACTTC.

This chain uses TRBV5-1 with TRBJ1-1; D is perhaps TRBD1 (6 bases). Trimming stripped 4 bases from V and 4 bases from J, with 14 bases between. Germline V gene sequence: CDR1 SGHRS, CDR2 YFSETQ. This CDR3 is built from 14 residues. CDR3 residues: CASSLQTGSTEAFF. CDR3 nucleotides: TGCGCCAGCAGCCTACAGACAGGATCCACTGAAGCTTTCTTT.

This chain links TRBV4-1 with TRBJ2-7, with D perhaps matching TRBD1 (6 bases). Trimming shortened V by 5 bases and J by 3 bases, and 17 bases separated the two germline ends. This CDR3 comprises 15 residues. Germline CDR1 is MGHRA and CDR2 is YSYEKL. The CDR3 DNA reads TGCGCCAGCAGCTTAGATACAACAGGGCGCTACGAGCAGTACTTC. Translated, it gives CASSLDTTGRYEQYF.

This clone was found once. The V gene is TRBV7-3, the J gene TRBJ2-7; 7 bases match TRBD1. The CDR3 is 13 amino acids. The V segment lost 4 bases and the J segment 5 bases; nucleotides outside the gene matches: 5. Germline lookup yields CDR1 SGHTA and CDR2 FQGTGA. CDR3 in amino acids: CASSSGQRNEQYF. CDR3 coding DNA: TGTGCCAGCAGCTCGGGACAGAGAAACGAGCAGTACTTC. The variable domain in full, with the rest retrieved from reference TRBV7-3 and TRBJ2-7, is GAGVSQTPSNKVTEKGKYVELRCDPISGHTALYWYRQSLGQGPEFLIYFQGTGAADDSGLPNDRFFAVRPEGSVSTLKIQRTERGDSAVYLCASSSGQRNEQYFGPGTRLTVT.

This clone appeared a few times. This chain uses TRBV5-1 with TRBJ2-1, with TRBD2 matching 11 bases. The CDR3 loop spans 16 amino acids. CDR1 SGHRS and CDR2 YFSETQ come from the germline V gene. The V gene end was trimmed by 3 bases and the J gene end by 10 bases; junction bases not matched to a gene: 12. CDR3 in DNA: TGCGCCAGCAGCTCCACCCTAGCGGGAGGTCGCAACGAGCAGTTCTTC. It specifies CASSSTLAGGRNEQFF.